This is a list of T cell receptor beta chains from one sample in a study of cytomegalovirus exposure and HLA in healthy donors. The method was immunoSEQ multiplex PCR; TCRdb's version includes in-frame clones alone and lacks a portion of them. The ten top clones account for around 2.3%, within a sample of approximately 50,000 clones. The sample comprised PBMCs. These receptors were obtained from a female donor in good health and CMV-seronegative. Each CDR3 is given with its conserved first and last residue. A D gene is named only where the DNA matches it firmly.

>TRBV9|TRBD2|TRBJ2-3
TGTGCCAGCAGCGTAGATATACTAGCGGGAGGGCCGACAGATACGCAGTATTTT
CASSVDILAGGPTDTQYF
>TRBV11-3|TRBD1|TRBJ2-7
TGTGCCAGCAGCTTGGGGACAGGATATACCTACGAGCAGTACTTC
CASSLGTGYTYEQYF
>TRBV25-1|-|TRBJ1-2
TGTGCCAGCAGTGAAGCACAGGTCTGGGCCCACGGCTACACCTTC
CASSEAQVWAHGYTF
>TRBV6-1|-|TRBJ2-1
TGTGCCAGCAGTGAGTTTACCGGGTCAAGCTCCTACAATGAGCAGTTCTTC
CASSEFTGSSSYNEQFF
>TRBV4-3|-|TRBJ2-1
TGCGCCAGCAGCCAAGAAAAGACAAGTGACAATGAGCAGTTCTTC
CASSQEKTSDNEQFF
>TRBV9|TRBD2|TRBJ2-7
TGTGCCAGCAGCGGGGGGACTAGCGGGGGGGCCCGCGAGCAGTACTTC
CASSGGTSGGAREQYF
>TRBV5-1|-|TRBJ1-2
TGCGCCAGCAGCCCCATGATAAGCCCGGGGAACTATGGCTACACCTTC
CASSPMISPGNYGYTF
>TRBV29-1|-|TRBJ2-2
TGCAGCGTTGGGGTGGGGGGGAACACCGGGGAGCTGTTTTTT
CSVGVGGNTGELFF
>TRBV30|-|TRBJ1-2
TGTGCCTGGAGTAGAGCAGGCGGCTACACCTTC
CAWSRAGGYTF
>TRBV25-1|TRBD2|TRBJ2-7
TGTGCCAGTGGAGGACTAGCAGGTTACGAGCAGTACTTC
CASGGLAGYEQYF
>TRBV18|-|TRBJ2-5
TGTGCCAGCTCACCGACGGGGGGCGCAGCCTTAAAAGAGACCCAGTACTTC
CASSPTGGAALKETQYF